A single sample is the source of the 29 T cell receptor beta chains below, sequenced in a study of CD8+CD57+ T cells in acquired aplastic anemia. Genomic DNA served as template for TCR beta VDJ and CDR3 profiling. A single record per CDR3 protein comes from TCRdb applying MiXCR to the reads. The sample lists under 350,000 distinct CDR3 sequences, approximately 55% seen once, with around 7.6% in the top ten. Material: sorted CD4+, CD8+, or CD8+CD57+ T cells (not recorded which) from PBMCs. These receptor sequences come from a human donor with severe aplastic anemia or a healthy control (not recorded which).

In this sample, this clonotype turned up many times. This chain links TRBV2 with TRBJ2-7; 8 nucleotides agree with TRBD2. The CDR3 has 14 residues. The V gene's germline CDR1 is SNHLY and CDR2 FYNNEI. Germline trimming cut 7 bases from V and 1 base from J; bases unmatched to any gene: 6. The CDR3 DNA sequence: TGTGCCAGCATCTCGGGGGGGACTTCCTACGAGCAGTACTTC. Residues: CASISGGTSYEQYF.

This chain links TRBV6-6 with TRBJ2-7; D call uncertain. The CDR3 spans 11 residues. Germline assignment: CDR1 MNHNY and CDR2 SVGAGI (reference sequence). Trimming stripped 8 bases from V and 7 bases from J, with 12 bases between. For the CDR3, the DNA is TGTGCCAGCCGCGACCATGAGGAGCAGTACTTC. Its protein is CASRDHEEQYF.

J is TRBJ2-7 and V is TRBV6-1; tentative D call: TRBD2 (5 bases). Trimming took off 7 bases at V and 2 bases at J, with 9 bases between the two ends. This CDR3 is built from 12 residues. Germline V gives CDR1 MNHNS, CDR2 SASEGT. CDR3 in amino acids: CASNEGTYEQYF. The CDR3 DNA reads TGTGCCAGCAATGAGGGAACCTACGAGCAGTACTTC.

This clonotype was found a few times. The chain recombines TRBV12-3 or TRBV12-4 with TRBJ1-1; D is unresolved. The CDR3 is 13 amino acids. Deletions cut 4 bases from V and 4 bases from J, with 10 bases between. CDR3 nucleotides: TGTGCCAGCAGTTCCCGGGTGAGCACTGAAGCTTTCTTT. Its translation: CASSSRVSTEAFF.

The chain combines TRBV10-3 with TRBJ1-5, with D perhaps TRBD1 (6 bases). CDR3 length: 16 residues. CDR1 is ENHRY and CDR2 is SYGVKD in the germline V gene. V was cut by 0 bases and J by 7 bases, with 16 bases left in between. The CDR3 region has the DNA TGTGCCATCAGTGAGTCGCGGGGGGGCGCGGGGCAGCCCCAGCATTTT. It encodes CAISESRGGAGQPQHF.

The rearrangement joins TRBV19 to TRBJ1-1, with D possibly being TRBD1 (6 bases). This CDR3 has 13 residues. CDR1 LNHDA and CDR2 SQIVND come from the germline V gene (reference sequence). V dropped 7 bases and J dropped 1 base, with 10 bases sitting between them. The CDR3 nucleotides read TGTGCCAGTACCAAGGGGGGGAACACTGAAGCTTTCTTT. This encodes CASTKGGNTEAFF.

In this sample, this clonotype turned up once. The chain uses TRBV20-1 and TRBJ1-2, with D possibly matching TRBD1 (5 bases). This CDR3 comprises 14 residues. Germline assignment: CDR1 DFQATT and CDR2 SNEGSKA (reference sequence). The V end lost 0 bases, the J end lost 4 bases, and 12 bases lay between the germline ends. The CDR3 protein is CSARDRRQPYGYTF. In DNA, the CDR3 is TGCAGTGCTAGAGATCGCCGACAGCCCTATGGCTACACCTTC.

This clonotype was picked up one time. The rearrangement links TRBV7-9 to TRBJ2-2; 7 positions match TRBD1. The V and J ends lost 5 bases and 4 bases, in that order; junction bases with no gene match: 13. CDR3 length equals 17 residues. Germline V CDR1 and CDR2: SEHNR, FQNEAQ (reference sequence). The CDR3: CASSPTTGSSCTGELFF. As DNA, the CDR3 is TGTGCCAGCAGCCCGACGACAGGGTCTTCTTGCACCGGGGAGCTGTTTTTT.

In its sample, this clonotype was seen a few times. The junction departs from the called germline gene at one end, perhaps through a read error. The V gene is TRBV7-7, the J gene TRBJ2-2; 10 bases are a match to TRBD1. The CDR3 is 16 amino acids. CDR1 and CDR2 from the germline V gene are SSHAT and FNYEAQ (reference sequence). The CDR3 nucleotides are TGTGCTAGCAGCCCCCGGGACAGGGGTGCGGACGGGGAGCTGTTTTTT. This encodes CASSPRDRGADGELFF.

The V and J genes are TRBV6-5 and TRBJ1-1; D uncertain. Trimming removed 8 bases at V and 2 bases at J, with 12 bases between. The CDR3 is 13 amino acids. CDR1 and CDR2 from the germline V gene are MNHEY and SVGAGI. CDR3 sequence: CASGGVVNTEAFF. Written as DNA, the CDR3 is TGTGCCAGCGGTGGGGTTGTAAACACTGAAGCTTTCTTT.

The rearrangement joins TRBV24-1 to TRBJ1-5, with D hard to call. This CDR3 contains 12 residues. With 7 bases removed from V and 7 bases from J, the gap between germline ends came to 10 bases. Germline CDR1 and CDR2: KGHDR and SFDVKD. CDR3 in amino acids: CATRQDEQPQHF. CDR3 bases: TGTGCCACCAGGCAGGACGAGCAGCCCCAGCATTTT.

The chain carries TRBV4-3 and TRBJ2-4; D may correspond to TRBD1 or TRBD2 (5 bases each). The V and J ends lost 0 bases and 2 bases respectively, with 8 bases between them. The CDR3 consists of 15 residues. From germline, CDR1 is LGHNA and CDR2 YSLEER. CDR3 DNA: TGCGCCAGCAGCCAAGATGAGGGGACCAAAAACATTCAGTACTTC. This gives the protein CASSQDEGTKNIQYF.

This clonotype appeared many times. The chain joins TRBV10-3 to TRBJ2-2; tentatively, D is TRBD1 or TRBD2 (5 bases each). CDR3 length: 11 amino acids. Trimming took 11 bases from V and 4 from J, leaving 8 bases between them. CDR1 and CDR2 from the germline V gene are ENHRY and SYGVKD. CDR3 nucleotide sequence: TGTGCCCCAGGGAGCACCGGGGAGCTGTTTTTT. It codes for CAPGSTGELFF.

In DNA form, the CDR3 reads TGTGCCAGCAGCCCTGACAGGGGCGAGCAGTACTTC. This codes for CASSPDRGEQYF. The chain recombines TRBV12-3 or TRBV12-4 with TRBJ2-7, with 8 positions matching TRBD1. The V segment lost 6 bases and the J segment 6 bases; nucleotides outside the gene matches: 4. The CDR3 covers 12 residues.

This clonotype was seen many times. The rearrangement joins TRBV2 to TRBJ1-2; D not resolved. This CDR3 has 12 residues. Trimming removed 3 bases from V and 0 bases from J, with 2 bases in between. Germline V CDR1 and CDR2: SNHLY, FYNNEI. The CDR3 DNA reads as TGTGCCAGCAGTGACCCTAACTATGGCTACACCTTC. It encodes CASSDPNYGYTF.

V is TRBV2 and J is TRBJ2-3, with D perhaps matching TRBD2 (6 bases). The CDR3 extends over 14 amino acids. Germline CDR1 reads SNHLY; CDR2 reads FYNNEI. V lost 5 bases and J 3 bases, leaving 12 bases between the germline ends. The CDR3 DNA reads as TGTGCCAGCAGTTTGTGGGGGGAAACAGATACGCAGTATTTT. This gives the protein CASSLWGETDTQYF.

Concerning this clonotype itself: Lacking the conserved final phenylalanine or tryptophan, this CDR3 likely reflects a read error. It is unclear where the CDR3 begins or ends on the DNA, so no DNA is shown, and the CDR3 is as TCRdb lists it. The chain is built from TRBV19 and TRBJ2-7. Inclusive of both ends, the CDR3 amounts to 8 amino acids. The germline V gene encodes CDR1 LNHDA and CDR2 SQIVND (reference sequence). The CDR3 protein is CASSIANT.

The chain employs TRBV15 and TRBJ1-5; possibly TRBD1 for D (5 bases). In germline, CDR1 is LNHNV, CDR2 YYDKDF (reference sequence). Deletions cut 0 bases from V and 3 bases from J, with 12 bases between. The CDR3 has 16 amino acids. The CDR3 coding sequence is TGTGCCACCAGCAGAGATTTGGGGGGTATCAATCAGCCCCAGCATTTT. The encoded protein is CATSRDLGGINQPQHF. The whole variable domain, remainder taken from reference TRBV15 and TRBJ1-5, is DAMVIQNPRYQVTQFGKPVTLSCSQTLNHNVMYWYQQKSSQAPKLLFHYYDKDFNNEADTPDNFQSRRPNTSFCFLDIRSPGLGDTAMYLCATSRDLGGINQPQHFGDGTRLSIL.

This clonotype occurred a few times. The V call is TRBV20-1, the J call TRBJ1-2; no clear D. Germline CDR1 DFQATT, CDR2 SNEGSKA (reference sequence). The germline V and J ends were trimmed by 5 bases and 6 bases, with 13 bases remaining between them. The CDR3 length is 12 residues. This CDR3 is CSAPTPRDGYTF. CDR3 DNA sequence: TGCAGTGCTCCAACCCCCCGGGATGGCTACACCTTC.

This chain connects TRBV7-3 to TRBJ1-1; D is perhaps TRBD1 (6 bases). V gave up 5 bases and J gave up 4 bases, with 11 bases separating them. The CDR3 spans 13 residues. Germline loops: CDR1 SGHTA, CDR2 FQGTGA. CDR3 loop: CASSATGFTEAFF. CDR3 DNA: TGTGCCAGCAGCGCCACAGGGTTCACTGAAGCTTTCTTT. The entire variable domain, with the rest obtained from reference TRBV7-3 and TRBJ1-1, is as follows: GAGVSQTPSNKVTEKGKYVELRCDPISGHTALYWYRQSLGQGPEFLIYFQGTGAADDSGLPNDRFFAVRPEGSVSTLKIQRTERGDSAVYLCASSATGFTEAFFGQGTRLTVV.

The chain combines TRBV7-8 with TRBJ1-1; 10 nucleotides line up with TRBD1. This CDR3 is built from 18 residues. Germline V CDR1 and CDR2: SGHVS, FQNEAQ. J lost 1 base, V lost 2 bases, and 10 bases had no gene match. This chain's CDR3 is CASSLRTGGASSNTEAFF. The DNA of the CDR3 is TGTGCCAGCAGCTTACGGACAGGGGGGGCATCTTCGAACACTGAAGCTTTCTTT.

This clonotype showed up just a few times. A junction end diverges from the germline sequence, so it may reflect a read error. The J gene is TRBJ2-1, the V gene TRBV24-1, with a possible D match to TRBD2 (5 bases). CDR1 and CDR2 (germline): KGHDR, SFDVKD. This CDR3 region has 14 residues. CDR3 sequence: CAISAGKAANEQFF. CDR3 sequence (DNA): TGTGCCATCAGTGCCGGGAAAGCGGCCAATGAGCAGTTCTTC.

This sequence joins TRBV2 and TRBJ2-3; D is possibly TRBD2 (5 bases). The CDR3 has 14 residues. V lost 8 bases and J 0 bases, leaving 12 bases between the germline ends. Germline CDR1 reads SNHLY; CDR2 reads FYNNEI. This CDR3 reads CASEGGTSTDTQYF. CDR3 nucleotides: TGTGCCAGCGAGGGCGGAACTAGCACAGATACGCAGTATTTT.

This clonotype has a count of ten or more. CDR3 nucleotide sequence: TGTGCCAGCAGCTTAGTTAGGGGCGGTCCCTACAATGAGCAGTTCTTC. This translates into CASSLVRGGPYNEQFF. The chain is built from TRBV7-8 and TRBJ2-1, with TRBD1 as a possible D gene (5 bases). Germline CDR1 SGHVS, CDR2 FQNEAQ. Trimming pared 1 base from V and 2 bases from J, leaving 12 bases between. The CDR3 is 16 residues long. The variable domain in full, completed from reference TRBV7-8 and TRBJ2-1, reads GAGVSQSPRYKVAKRGQDVALRCDPISGHVSLFWYQQALGQGPEFLTYFQNEAQLDKSGLPSDRFFAERPEGSVSTLKIQRTQQEDSAVYLCASSLVRGGPYNEQFFGPGTRLTVL.

V and J are TRBV15 and TRBJ2-7, with D hard to call. Germline V lookup: CDR1 LNHNV, CDR2 YYDKDF (reference sequence). V lost 1 base and J lost 3, with 16 bases in between. CDR3 length equals 16 residues. DNA for the CDR3: TGTGCCACCAGCAGAGTTGAAGCTCACCCAAACTACGAGCAGTACTTC. Its protein product is CATSRVEAHPNYEQYF.

The chain carries TRBV7-9 and TRBJ1-1; 7 bases match TRBD1. The CDR3 covers 15 residues. Germline CDR1 reads SEHNR; CDR2 reads FQNEAQ (reference sequence). The CDR3 protein is CVPPRTGALNTEAFF. The CDR3 DNA reads as TGTGTCCCGCCCCGGACAGGCGCCTTGAACACTGAAGCTTTCTTT. Complete variable domain (other parts from reference TRBV7-9 and TRBJ1-1): DTGVSQNPRHKITKRGQNVTFRCDPISEHNRLYWYRQTLGQGPEFLTYFQNEAQLEKSRLLSDRFSAERPKGSFSTLEIQRTEQGDSAMYLCVPPRTGALNTEAFFGQGTRLTVV.

This clonotype has a handful of counts. The V gene is TRBV30, the J gene TRBJ1-5, with a tentative D call TRBD1 (6 bases). This CDR3 has 14 residues. The germline V and J ends were trimmed by 3 bases and 7 bases, with 16 bases remaining between them. Germline-derived CDR1 and CDR2 are GTSNPN and SVGIG (reference sequence). The CDR3 here is CAWRAGGAGQPQHF. DNA for the CDR3: TGTGCCTGGAGGGCGGGGGGGGCAGGACAGCCCCAGCATTTT. Looking up the rest from reference TRBV30 and TRBJ1-5 gives the full variable domain: SQTIHQWPATLVQPVGSPLSLECTVEGTSNPNLYWYRQAAGRGLQLLFYSVGIGQISSEVPQNLSASRPQDRQFILSSKKLLLSDSGFYLCAWRAGGAGQPQHFGDGTRLSIL.

This clonotype occurred many times. The chain combines TRBV7-2 with TRBJ1-1; D call uncertain. CDR3 length: 13 residues. With 6 bases removed from V and 8 bases from J, the gap between germline ends came to 16 bases. CDR1 is SGHTA, CDR2 FQGNSA, per germline. CDR3 DNA: TGTGCCAGCAGTTTTGACCCGCTAGGAGAAGCTTTCTTT. This encodes CASSFDPLGEAFF.

Concerning this clonotype itself: The junction departs from the called germline gene at one end, perhaps through a read error. The chain joins TRBV7-6 to TRBJ2-1; TRBD2 matches 8 bases. CDR3 length equals 17 residues. Germline CDR1 and CDR2: SGHVS and FNYEAQ. CDR3 loop: CASNLRVSGETYNEQFF. The CDR3, as DNA: TGTGCCAGCAACTTAAGGGTTAGCGGGGAGACCTACAATGAGCAGTTCTTC.